This T cell receptor beta chain is from a study of identical twins. One entry per CDR3 protein results from TCRdb running MiXCR on the 5' RACE reads. Of around 690,000 distinct CDR3 sequences in the sample, 21% are singletons; the top ten hold over 4%. Study-level points and caveats: Out-of-frame TCR alpha sharing in monozygotic twins exceeded recombination model predictions.

This clonotype has just a few counts. Its matching antigen is unknown. Germline V gene sequence: CDR1 LNHNV, CDR2 YYDKDF (reference sequence). The CDR3 consists of 15 residues. J gave up 4 bases and V 0 bases, and 3 bases lay outside the gene matches. These data also featured in a second study, about T cells expressing NK-cell markers. From that report: Seven of the eight sequenced donors were HCMV-seropositive; one was seronegative. A few of the donors also had these clonotypes leading their CD3+CD56-NKG2C+ fraction. It was still unclear whether expanded NKG2C+ T cell clones were HCMV specific.

The clonotype comes from a woman between 18 and 29 years old in good health. The chain has TRBV15 and TRBJ1-1, with 9 bases fitting TRBD1. Sequencing was carried out using PBMCs. CDR3 in amino acids: CATSREGQGSTEAFF. The CDR3 DNA follows: TGTGCCACCAGCAGAGAGGGACAGGGATCCACTGAAGCTTTCTTT.